These 27 T cell receptor beta chains were sequenced from one sample in a study of blood T cell repertoires in COVID-19. Assay: immunoSEQ multiplex PCR; the TCRdb copy retains only in-frame clones and omits some. The repertoire includes roughly 180,000 clones, more than 65% of them detected once, and under 12% sits in the top ten. The sequencing input was peripheral blood. The receptors come from a woman at least 80 years old with active or convalescent COVID-19.

This clone was seen only a few times. The rearrangement joins TRBV4-2 to TRBJ2-3; D is unclear. This CDR3 contains 17 residues. CDR1 and CDR2 (germline): LGHNA, YNFKEQ. V was trimmed by 2 bases and J by 0 bases, leaving 15 bases between them. The DNA of the CDR3 is TGTGCCAGCAGCCAACTGATAGTTGACTTTAGCACAGATACGCAGTATTTT. Translation gives CASSQLIVDFSTDTQYF.

This clone was seen once. The chain couples TRBV4-2 to TRBJ2-2; D is unresolved. Germline lookup yields CDR1 LGHNA and CDR2 YNFKEQ. V was clipped by 1 base and J by 2 bases, with 11 bases between them. The CDR3 totals 16 residues. CDR3 in DNA: TGTGCCAGCAGCCAAGTGGGCCTACAAAACACCGGGGAGCTGTTTTTT. This translates into CASSQVGLQNTGELFF.

The V gene is TRBV7-9, the J gene TRBJ2-5; 9 bases align to TRBD2. V shed 4 bases and J 1 base; nucleotides not matched to a gene: 7. The CDR3 contains 16 residues. Germline-derived CDR1 and CDR2 are SEHNR and FQNEAQ (reference sequence). CDR3 DNA sequence: TGTGCCAGCAGCTCCCGGCTAGCGGGGATCCAAGAGACCCAGTACTTC. It translates to CASSSRLAGIQETQYF.

This chain joins TRBV19 and TRBJ2-2, with D maybe TRBD1 (6 bases). This CDR3 spans 16 amino acids. The V and J ends lost 7 bases and 1 base respectively, with 16 bases between them. Germline loops: CDR1 LNHDA, CDR2 SQIVND (reference sequence). CDR3 protein: CASILSRGLNTGELFF. The DNA of the CDR3 is TGTGCCAGTATCCTCTCCAGGGGCTTGAACACCGGGGAGCTGTTTTTT.

This sequence joins TRBV9 and TRBJ1-6; 9 bases match TRBD1. Germline CDR1 reads SGDLS; CDR2 reads YYNGEE. With 3 bases clipped from V and 9 bases from J, the junction kept 7 bases outside the gene matches. This CDR3 has 15 amino acids. In DNA form, the CDR3 reads TGTGCCAGCAGCGGAAGGACAGGGGATGGTTCACCCCTCCACTTT. It encodes CASSGRTGDGSPLHF.

The CDR3 loop is CASSERRGYGYTF. The CDR3 bases are TGTGCCAGCAGTGAACGCAGGGGTTATGGCTACACCTTC. V and J are TRBV25-1 and TRBJ1-2, with D possibly being TRBD1 (6 bases). V lost 2 bases and J lost 5, with 9 bases in between. Per germline, CDR1 MGHDK and CDR2 SYGVNS. The CDR3 is 13 residues long.

This chain uses TRBV4-1 with TRBJ1-1; TRBD1 matches 7 bases. The V gene end was trimmed by 3 bases and the J gene end by 5 bases; junction bases not matched to a gene: 9. This CDR3 has 15 residues. CDR1 and CDR2 from the germline V gene are MGHRA and YSYEKL. The CDR3 DNA reads as TGCGCCAGCAGCCACCGACAGGGAATGGAGACTGAAGCTTTCTTT. It is translated as CASSHRQGMETEAFF.

The J gene is TRBJ2-3, the V gene TRBV7-3; TRBD2 might be the D (6 bases). Germline-derived CDR1 and CDR2 are SGHTA and FQGTGA. The ends were cut back, 5 bases at V and 0 bases at J, with 9 bases in the middle. This CDR3 has 14 residues. The CDR3 region has the DNA TGTGCCAGCAGCCCAGGGACTAGCACAGATACGCAGTATTTT. This codes for CASSPGTSTDTQYF. The full variable domain, its missing parts supplied by reference TRBV7-3 and TRBJ2-3, is GAGVSQTPSNKVTEKGKYVELRCDPISGHTALYWYRQSLGQGPEFLIYFQGTGAADDSGLPNDRFFAVRPEGSVSTLKIQRTERGDSAVYLCASSPGTSTDTQYFGPGTRLTVL.

The chain is built from TRBV5-1 and TRBJ2-1; TRBD2 matches 15 bases. There are 15 residues in the CDR3. The J segment lost 5 bases and the V segment lost 6 bases, leaving 3 bases of the junction unmatched. CDR1 is SGHRS, CDR2 YFSETQ, per germline. The chain's CDR3 is CASTRTSGRDNEQFF. The CDR3 DNA sequence: TGCGCCAGCACCAGGACTAGCGGGAGGGACAATGAGCAGTTCTTC.

This clone was counted between two and nine times. This rearrangement joins TRBV7-9 to TRBJ1-2, with D hard to call. Germline V gene data show CDR1 as SEHNR and CDR2 as FQNEAQ (reference sequence). V was clipped by 1 base and J by 2 bases, with 8 bases between them. This CDR3 region has 14 residues. The CDR3 reads CASSLGPGNYGYTF. In DNA form, the CDR3 reads TGTGCCAGCAGCTTAGGGCCGGGGAACTATGGCTACACCTTC. Complete variable domain (other parts from reference TRBV7-9 and TRBJ1-2): DTGVSQNPRHKITKRGQNVTFRCDPISEHNRLYWYRQTLGQGPEFLTYFQNEAQLEKSRLLSDRFSAERPKGSFSTLEIQRTEQGDSAMYLCASSLGPGNYGYTFGSGTRLTVV.

This chain connects TRBV5-1 to TRBJ1-6, with D unclear. This CDR3 comprises 12 residues. The V end lost 4 bases, the J end lost 10 bases, and 9 bases lay between the germline ends. CDR1 and CDR2 from the germline V gene are SGHRS and YFSETQ. CDR3 sequence (DNA): TGCGCCAGCAGCCCTTCGGGATCACCCCTCCACTTT. Residues: CASSPSGSPLHF.

In regard to this clone: A much bigger clone sits one base away, suggesting this may be a read error. The genes are TRBV3-1 (or the pseudogene TRBV3-2) and TRBJ2-5; D may be TRBD1 (5 bases). This CDR3 spans 12 amino acids. The V and J ends lost 5 bases and 3 bases respectively, with 7 bases between them. From germline, CDR1 is LGHDT and CDR2 YNNKEL (reference sequence). The CDR3 coding sequence is TGTGCCAGCAGCTTCAGGGAAGAGACCCAGTACTTC. The encoded protein is CASSFREETQYF.

This sequence joins TRBV2 and TRBJ2-3, with 9 bases identical to TRBD2. This CDR3 comprises 16 residues. The germline CDR1 and CDR2 sequences are SNHLY and FYNNEI. Trimming took 4 bases from V and 6 from J; bases not matched to a gene: 11. CDR3 nucleotide sequence: TGTGCCAGCAGTGTCCTAGCGGGGAATGGGTGGGATACGCAGTATTTT. Translation: CASSVLAGNGWDTQYF.

The V gene is TRBV7-3, the J gene TRBJ2-2; D uncertain. The germline V gene encodes CDR1 SGHTA and CDR2 FQGTGA. This CDR3 is 12 amino acids long. The V end lost 5 bases, the J end lost 3 bases, and 4 bases lay between the germline ends. The CDR3 DNA sequence: TGTGCCAGCAGCCCTCACACCGGGGAGCTGTTTTTT. The encoded protein is CASSPHTGELFF.

The chain links TRBV19 to TRBJ2-7; 15 bases agree with TRBD2. This CDR3 is 16 amino acids long. The germline V gene encodes CDR1 LNHDA and CDR2 SQIVND (reference sequence). The V gene end was trimmed by 5 bases and the J gene end by 3 bases; junction bases not matched to a gene: 5. CDR3 nucleotide sequence: TGTGCCAGTAGTCCAGGACTAGCGGGAGGGTACTACGAGCAGTACTTC. It encodes CASSPGLAGGYYEQYF.

V is TRBV2 and J is TRBJ2-3; 7 positions match TRBD2. The length of the CDR3 is 13 residues. Looked up from germline, CDR1 is SNHLY and CDR2 is FYNNEI. Unmatched junction bases numbered 5, after V lost 7 bases and J lost 4 bases. CDR3 amino acids: CASKGGVADTQYF. Written as DNA, the CDR3 is TGTGCCAGCAAGGGAGGGGTGGCAGATACGCAGTATTTT.

The V gene is TRBV3-1 (or the pseudogene TRBV3-2), the J gene TRBJ1-5; 8 positions match TRBD1. This CDR3 region has 16 residues. CDR1 is LGHDT and CDR2 is YNNKEL in the germline V gene (reference sequence). The junction had 7 bases not matched to a gene; V was cut back by 6 bases and J by 0 bases. CDR3 sequence: CASSKRTGNSNQPQHF. CDR3 nucleotide sequence: TGTGCCAGCAGTAAACGGACAGGGAATAGCAATCAGCCCCAGCATTTT.

In this sample, this clone turned up once. The chain couples TRBV21-1 to TRBJ2-3; the tabulated D call, TRBD2, remains unverified against the DNA. TRBV21-1 is given as a pseudogene. The CDR3 is made up of 13 amino acids. The CDR3 here is CASTGGGTDTQYF. The CDR3 DNA is TGTGCCAGCACCGGGGGGGGCACAGATACGCAGTATTTT.

This clone was counted only a few times. The V gene is TRBV7-9, the J gene TRBJ2-4; the D is unclear. Germline CDR1 and CDR2: SEHNR and FQNEAQ (reference sequence). V was shortened by 5 bases and J by 0 bases, with 11 bases between the two germline ends. The CDR3 is made up of 15 amino acids. Here the CDR3 DNA reads TGTGCCAGCAGCCCCCGCGGTATAGCCAAAAACATTCAGTACTTC. The encoded protein is CASSPRGIAKNIQYF.

The rearrangement uses TRBV6-1 and TRBJ2-3, with TRBD2 matching over 11 bases. V trimming: 0 bases; J trimming: 1 base; junction bases outside the gene matches: 0. The CDR3 is 16 amino acids. Germline V gene data show CDR1 as MNHNS and CDR2 as SASEGT. In DNA form, the CDR3 reads TGTGCCAGCAGTGAAGCACTAGCGGGAGGCACAGATACGCAGTATTTT. Protein sequence: CASSEALAGGTDTQYF.

This sequence joins TRBV5-1 and TRBJ1-1; a weak D match, TRBD1 (5 bases). Between the trimmed V and J ends, which lost 5 bases and 4 bases, there was a span of 12 bases. This CDR3 region has 13 residues. The V gene's germline CDR1 is SGHRS and CDR2 YFSETQ. The CDR3 protein is CASSAGWFTEAFF. CDR3 nucleotides: TGCGCCAGCAGTGCAGGGTGGTTCACTGAAGCTTTCTTT.

In this sample, this clone turned up many times. The chain links TRBV12-3 or TRBV12-4 to TRBJ2-5; TRBD2 aligns across 7 bases. This CDR3 region has 11 residues. The junction had 5 bases not matched to a gene; V was cut back by 8 bases and J by 8 bases. The CDR3 region has the DNA TGTGCCAGCCGGGGGAGGGGAACCCAGTACTTC. Translation: CASRGRGTQYF.

The chain is built from TRBV18 and TRBJ1-1; D is unresolved. CDR3 length: 13 amino acids. CDR1 is KGHSH and CDR2 is LQKENI in the germline V gene. Trimming removed 2 bases from V and 5 bases from J, with 9 bases in between. The CDR3 sequence: CASSPGGETEAFF. CDR3 coding DNA: TGTGCCAGCTCACCAGGTGGGGAGACTGAAGCTTTCTTT.

The rearrangement links TRBV19 to TRBJ2-7; TRBD1 matches at 11 bases. Trimming removed 5 bases from V and 1 base from J; junction bases left unmatched: 7. Germline V lookup: CDR1 LNHDA, CDR2 SQIVND (reference sequence). This CDR3 comprises 16 residues. CDR3 sequence (DNA): TGTGCCAGTAGTTCAATCCGGGACAGGGGGTCCTACGAGCAGTACTTC. It encodes CASSSIRDRGSYEQYF.

With regard to this clone: This sample includes further DNA sequences coding for the same CDR3. This rearrangement joins TRBV5-1 to TRBJ1-1; 9 bases fit TRBD1. V lost 4 bases to trimming and J lost 1 base; unmatched junction nucleotides: 5. Germline lookup yields CDR1 SGHRS and CDR2 YFSETQ. This CDR3 region has 15 residues. CDR3 amino acids: CASSPRTGENTEAFF. The CDR3 region has the DNA TGCGCCAGCAGCCCCAGGACAGGGGAGAACACTGAAGCTTTCTTT.

The chain uses TRBV5-1 and TRBJ1-1, with D maybe TRBD1 (6 bases). The ends were cut back, 2 bases at V and 4 bases at J, with 15 bases in the middle. Germline V gene data show CDR1 as SGHRS and CDR2 as YFSETQ. CDR3 length: 15 residues. This CDR3 reads CASSFAGAPGTEAFF. CDR3 coding DNA: TGCGCCAGCAGCTTCGCAGGGGCGCCGGGCACTGAAGCTTTCTTT.

The rearrangement uses TRBV19 and TRBJ2-3; 7 positions match TRBD2. Trimming at V came to 3 bases and at J to 0 bases, leaving 6 bases not matched to a gene. This CDR3 is built from 16 residues. From germline, CDR1 is LNHDA and CDR2 SQIVND (reference sequence). DNA for the CDR3: TGTGCCAGTAGTATGGGTCTAGCGGCTAGCACAGATACGCAGTATTTT. This codes for CASSMGLAASTDTQYF.